The clone carrying this TCR beta chain was seen only a few times. Its antigen is as yet unknown. Unique molecular identifiers were built into the TCRbeta library. TCRdb re-derived calls from the PCR reads in MiXCR, one entry per CDR3 protein. The data hold fewer than 1 million distinct CDR3 sequences, with less than 20% observed a single time. The data derive from a study of T-cell reconstitution after alpha-beta-depleted transplantation in children. Points from the study as a whole: Fresh T-cell production supplied most of the T-cell counts and diversity seen one year after transplant.

The material was PBMCs, mostly from graft donor cells, obtained 360 days after TCRalphabeta/CD19-depleted stem cell transplant. This sequence was found in a male patient younger than 18 who had a stem cell transplant for acute lymphoblastic leukemia, so the T cells may come from the graft donor.

CDR3: CSASRWRETQYF. Written as DNA, the CDR3 is TGCAGTGCATCACGCTGGCGAGAGACCCAGTACTTC. The rearrangement joins TRBV20-1 to TRBJ2-5, with D uncertain. The CDR3 runs to 12 residues. CDR1 and CDR2 from the germline V gene are DFQATT and SNEGSKA (reference sequence). V was cut by 6 bases and J by 4 bases, with 12 bases left in between.